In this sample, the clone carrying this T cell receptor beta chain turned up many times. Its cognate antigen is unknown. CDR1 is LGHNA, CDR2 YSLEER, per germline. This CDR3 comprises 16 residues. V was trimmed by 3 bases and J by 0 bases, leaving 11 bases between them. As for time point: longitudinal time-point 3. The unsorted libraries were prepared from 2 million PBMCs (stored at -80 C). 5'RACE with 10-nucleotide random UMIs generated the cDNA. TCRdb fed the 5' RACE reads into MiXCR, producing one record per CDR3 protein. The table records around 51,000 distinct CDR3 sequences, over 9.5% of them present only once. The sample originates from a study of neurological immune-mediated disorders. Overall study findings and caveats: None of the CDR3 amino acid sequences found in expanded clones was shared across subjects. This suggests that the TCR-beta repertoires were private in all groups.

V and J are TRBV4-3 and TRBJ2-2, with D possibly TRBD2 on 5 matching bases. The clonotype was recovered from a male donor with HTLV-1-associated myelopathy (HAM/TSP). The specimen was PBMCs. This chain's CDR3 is CASSQEVYPNTGELFF. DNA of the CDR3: TGCGCCAGCAGCCAGGAGGTCTACCCGAACACCGGGGAGCTGTTTTTT.